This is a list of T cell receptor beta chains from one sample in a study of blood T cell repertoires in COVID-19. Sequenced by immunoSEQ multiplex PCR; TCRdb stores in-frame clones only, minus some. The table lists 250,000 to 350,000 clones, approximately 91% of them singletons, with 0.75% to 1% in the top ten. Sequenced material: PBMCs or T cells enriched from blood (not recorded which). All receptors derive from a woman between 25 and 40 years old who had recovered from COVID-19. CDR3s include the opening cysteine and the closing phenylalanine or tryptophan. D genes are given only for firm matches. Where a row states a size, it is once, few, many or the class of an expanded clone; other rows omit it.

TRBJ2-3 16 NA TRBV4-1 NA TGCGCCAGCAGCCAATTCCGAGGCAGGGCCACAGATACGCAGTATTTT CASSQFRGRATDTQYF
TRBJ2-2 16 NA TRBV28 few TGTGCCAGCAGTTTAGGGGAACCCACAGGGTTACGGGAGCTGTTTTTT CASSLGEPTGLRELFF
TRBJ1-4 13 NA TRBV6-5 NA TGTGCCAGCAGAAAGACTTTTAATGAAAAACTGTTTTTT CASRKTFNEKLFF
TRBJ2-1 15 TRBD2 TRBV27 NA TGTGCCAGCAGTCCCGGGACTAGCGGGTTCAATGAGCAGTTCTTC CASSPGTSGFNEQFF
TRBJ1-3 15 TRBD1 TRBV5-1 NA TGCGCCAGCAGCCCGAGACAGGGCCAGGGAAACACCATATATTTT CASSPRQGQGNTIYF
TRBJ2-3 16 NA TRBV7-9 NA TGTGCCAGCAGCTCTGGTCCGGGAGTTGGTACAGATACGCAGTATTTT CASSSGPGVGTDTQYF
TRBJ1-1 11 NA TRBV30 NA TGTGCCTGTAGCGCATGGGGTGAAGCTTTCTTT CACSAWGEAFF
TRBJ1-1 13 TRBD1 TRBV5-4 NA TGTGCCAGCAGCCCTCAGGGGGGACTAGGGGCTTTCTTT CASSPQGGLGAFF
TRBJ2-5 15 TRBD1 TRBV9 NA TGTGCCAGCAGCGTAGAAGGGGGCGCCCAAGAGACCCAGTACTTC CASSVEGGAQETQYF
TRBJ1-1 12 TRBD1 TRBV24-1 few TGTGCCCCCGGACAGGTCCGGCCTGAAGCTTTCTTT CAPGQVRPEAFF
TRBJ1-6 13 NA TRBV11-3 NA TGTGCCAGCAGCTTGGCAGGGGACTCACCCCTCCACTTT CASSLAGDSPLHF
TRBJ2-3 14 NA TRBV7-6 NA TGTGCCAGCAGCTTACTCCGGAGCACAGATACGCAGTATTTT CASSLLRSTDTQYF
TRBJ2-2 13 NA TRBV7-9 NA TGTGCCAGCAGCCAAACTTTCTCCGGGGAGCTGTTTTTT CASSQTFSGELFF
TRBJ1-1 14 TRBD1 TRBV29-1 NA TGCAGCGTCTCGCCGAACAGGGGACTGACTGAAGCTTTCTTT CSVSPNRGLTEAFF
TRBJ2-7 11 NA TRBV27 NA TGTGCCAGTCTCGGAGGCACCGAGCAGTACTTC CASLGGTEQYF
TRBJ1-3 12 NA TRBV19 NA TGTGCCAGTAGGCGGAGAGGAAACACCATATATTTT CASRRRGNTIYF
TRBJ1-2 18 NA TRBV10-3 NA TGTGCCACCCCCCGCGGGGGGCAACAGGAGGGGGCTAACTATGGCTACACCTTC CATPRGGQQEGANYGYTF
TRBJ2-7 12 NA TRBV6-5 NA TGTGCCAGCACGCAGGGGACCTACGAGCAGTACTTC CASTQGTYEQYF
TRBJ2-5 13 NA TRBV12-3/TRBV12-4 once TGTGCCAGCAGTTTTGGGCAACGGAAGACCCAGTACTTC CASSFGQRKTQYF
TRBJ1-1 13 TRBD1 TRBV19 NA TGTGCCAGTAAAGACAGGGGGAACACTGAAGCTTTCTTT CASKDRGNTEAFF
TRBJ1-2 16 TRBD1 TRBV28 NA TGTGCCAGCAGTTCCTCCTTTTTCAGGGGGAAATATGGCTACACCTTC CASSSSFFRGKYGYTF
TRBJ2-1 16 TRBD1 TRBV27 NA TGTGCCAGCAGTGCGCCCGACAGGGGATGGAACAATGAGCAGTTCTTC CASSAPDRGWNNEQFF
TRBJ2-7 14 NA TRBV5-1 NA TGCGCCAGCAGCGTGGCTAGCCGCACCTACGAGCAGTACTTC CASSVASRTYEQYF
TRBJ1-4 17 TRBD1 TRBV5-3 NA TGTGCCAGAAGCTCGGGACAGTCAGAGGGGGTGAATGAAAAACTGTTTTTT CARSSGQSEGVNEKLFF
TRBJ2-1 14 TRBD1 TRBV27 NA TGTGCCAGCAGTTTCCAGGGGGTGTACAATGAGCAGTTCTTC CASSFQGVYNEQFF
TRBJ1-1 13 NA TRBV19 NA TGTGCCAGTAGTATTCTAACCGGAGTTGAAGCTTTCTTT CASSILTGVEAFF
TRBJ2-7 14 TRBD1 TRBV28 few TGTGCCAGTGACCCCGGGACAGGGGAAGACGAGCAGTACTTC CASDPGTGEDEQYF
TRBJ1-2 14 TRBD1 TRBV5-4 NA TGTGCCAGCAGCCAAGGGGACAGCTACTATGGCTACACCTTC CASSQGDSYYGYTF
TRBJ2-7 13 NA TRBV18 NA TGTGCCAGCTCACCTGCCCAGGGTTACGAGCAGTACTTC CASSPAQGYEQYF
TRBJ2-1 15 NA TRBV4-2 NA TGTGCCAGCAGCCAAGATTTCAGAGGTTACAATGAGCAGTTCTTC CASSQDFRGYNEQFF
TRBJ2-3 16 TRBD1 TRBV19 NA TGTGCCAGTAGTGGCGGGACAGGGGGCCTCTTAGATACGCAGTATTTT CASSGGTGGLLDTQYF
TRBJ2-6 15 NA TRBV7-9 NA TGTGCCAGCAGCTTAAGAGGGTCCGGGGCCAACGTCCTGACTTTC CASSLRGSGANVLTF
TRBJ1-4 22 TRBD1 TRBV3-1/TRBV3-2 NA TGTGCCAGCAGCCCTAAGGGTTGCGGACCGGGACAGGGGAGTTTTGGGAAAGAAAAACTGTTTTTT CASSPKGCGPGQGSFGKEKLFF
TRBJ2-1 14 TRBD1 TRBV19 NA TGTGCCAGTAAGGGGGCTGACTCCTACAATGAGCAGTTCTTC CASKGADSYNEQFF
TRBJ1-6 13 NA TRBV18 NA TGTGCCAGCTCACCTATGCGGGATTCACCCCTCCACTTT CASSPMRDSPLHF
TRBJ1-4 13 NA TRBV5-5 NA TGTGCCAGCAGCTCTACTTCGGATGAAAAACTGTTTTTT CASSSTSDEKLFF
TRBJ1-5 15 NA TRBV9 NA TGTGCCAGCAGCCCCCGAGATTCGGGCAATCAGCCCCAGCATTTT CASSPRDSGNQPQHF
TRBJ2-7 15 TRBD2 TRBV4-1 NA TGCGCCAGCAGCCAACTAGCGGGAGGGGCCTACGAGCAGTACTTC CASSQLAGGAYEQYF
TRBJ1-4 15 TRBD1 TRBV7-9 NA TGTGCCAGCAGCTTAGTAACAGGGGCCCCGGAAAAACTGTTTTTT CASSLVTGAPEKLFF
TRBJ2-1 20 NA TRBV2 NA TGTGCCAGCAGTTTCAGAGGGCCCGAGGTCCGGTTCGGACTTAACAATGAGCAGTTCTTC CASSFRGPEVRFGLNNEQFF
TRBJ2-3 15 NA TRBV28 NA TGTGCCAGCAGTTCCGCAGGGGAAGGGACAGATACGCAGTATTTT CASSSAGEGTDTQYF
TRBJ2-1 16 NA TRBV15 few TGTGCCACCAGCAGAGATCAGGCAGGCCCTTACAATGAGCAGTTCTTC CATSRDQAGPYNEQFF
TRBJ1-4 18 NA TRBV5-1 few TGCGCCAGCAGCCGGAAGACAGGCACCCCCTTTACGACCGAAAAACTGTTTTTT CASSRKTGTPFTTEKLFF
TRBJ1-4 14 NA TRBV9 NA TGTGCCAGCAGCCCCGGACAGAATAATGAAAAACTGTTTTTT CASSPGQNNEKLFF
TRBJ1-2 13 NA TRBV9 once TGTGCCAGCAGCGTCAACACCAACTATGGCTACACCTTC CASSVNTNYGYTF
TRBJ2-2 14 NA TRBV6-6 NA TGTGCCATCACTGGTTTTCCGAACACCGGGGAGCTGTTTTTT CAITGFPNTGELFF
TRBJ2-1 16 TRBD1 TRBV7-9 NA TGTGCCAGCAGCTTATTACGGGACAGGAGAACCAATGAGCAGTTCTTC CASSLLRDRRTNEQFF
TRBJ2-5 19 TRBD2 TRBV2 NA TGTGCCAGCAGTCCGAACATTCTAGCGGGGGGGCCCGGCCGCGAGACCCAGTACTTC CASSPNILAGGPGRETQYF
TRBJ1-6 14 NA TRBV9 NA TGTGCCAGCAGCCCCGGACAGTATAATTCACCCCTCCACTTT CASSPGQYNSPLHF
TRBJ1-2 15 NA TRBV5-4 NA TGTGCCAGCAGCCCTCTAAGTGAGGGAAACTATGGCTACACCTTC CASSPLSEGNYGYTF
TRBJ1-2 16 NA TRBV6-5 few TGTGCCAGCAGTTCTCAAAGCCGCGACAGGAACTATGGCTACACCTTC CASSSQSRDRNYGYTF
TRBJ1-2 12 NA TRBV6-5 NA TGTGCCAGCTCCAATCTTGGGGCTGGCTACACCTTC CASSNLGAGYTF
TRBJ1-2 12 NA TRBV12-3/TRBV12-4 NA TGTGCCAGCAGTTCGCTTTCGGGGGGCTACACCTTC CASSSLSGGYTF
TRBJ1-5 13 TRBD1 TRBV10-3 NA TGTGCCATCAGTGAGTCGGACAGGGGCCCCCAGCATTTT CAISESDRGPQHF